This entry lists 7 T cell receptor beta chains sequenced from one sample in a study of blood T cell repertoires in COVID-19. Clones were read by immunoSEQ multiplex PCR, and TCRdb kept only the in-frame ones, dropping some. The sample comprises about 33,000 clones, roughly 85% of which are singletons, and around 6.6% rests with the top ten. Sequences were obtained from peripheral blood. The origin of the receptors is a man aged 55 to 70 with active COVID-19.

The rearrangement links TRBV7-2 to TRBJ2-4; 7 bases agree with TRBD2. V shed 1 base and J 2 bases; nucleotides not matched to a gene: 2. Germline V gene sequence: CDR1 SGHTA, CDR2 FQGNSA. The CDR3 sequence is 15 residues long. CDR3 sequence (DNA): TGTGCCAGCAGCTTAGTGGGAGGGTCCAAAAACATTCAGTACTTC. This encodes CASSLVGGSKNIQYF.

This clone was recorded once. The chain joins TRBV19 to TRBJ1-3, with 7 bases identical to TRBD1. The CDR3 totals 17 residues. Germline-derived CDR1 and CDR2 are LNHDA and SQIVND (reference sequence). J gave up 0 bases and V 6 bases, and 11 bases lay outside the gene matches. In DNA form, the CDR3 reads TGTGCCAGTAGAACTAAGGGACAGCCCTCCTCTGGAAACACCATATATTTT. It is translated as CASRTKGQPSSGNTIYF.

The J gene is TRBJ1-2, the V gene TRBV19; possibly TRBD1 for D (6 bases). Germline V gene lookup returns CDR1 LNHDA and CDR2 SQIVND (reference sequence). The ends were cut back, 3 bases at V and 8 bases at J, with 16 bases in the middle. This CDR3 is 14 amino acids long. The CDR3 is CASSINTGYYGYTF. For the CDR3, the DNA is TGTGCCAGTAGTATTAACACAGGGTATTACGGCTACACCTTC.

J is TRBJ1-1 and V is TRBV5-1; D is unclear. The CDR3 consists of 12 residues. The V gene's germline CDR1 is SGHRS and CDR2 YFSETQ. Deletions cut 0 bases from V and 11 bases from J, with 11 bases between. The CDR3 region is CASSLEPPGAFF. As DNA, the CDR3 is TGCGCCAGCAGCTTGGAACCCCCCGGTGCTTTCTTT.

The rearrangement joins TRBV7-3 to TRBJ2-5, with TRBD2 matching over 9 bases. The CDR3 has 15 amino acids. Looked up from germline, CDR1 is SGHTA and CDR2 is FQGTGA. Unmatched junction bases numbered 6, after V lost 2 bases and J lost 5 bases. In DNA, the CDR3 is TGTGCCAGCAGCTTACGCGGGAGGGCCGTGGAGACCCAGTACTTC. This sequence encodes CASSLRGRAVETQYF.

The V call is TRBV5-1, the J call TRBJ2-3, with unresolved D. CDR1 is SGHRS, CDR2 YFSETQ, per germline. The CDR3 is made up of 16 amino acids. The V end lost 4 bases, the J end lost 2 bases, and 17 bases lay between the germline ends. Here the CDR3 DNA reads TGCGCCAGCAGCACTACACCCAGACTGCACACAGATACGCAGTATTTT. It specifies CASSTTPRLHTDTQYF.

The chain links TRBV18 to TRBJ2-1; TRBD2 matches at 8 bases. This CDR3 comprises 15 residues. Germline V gene data show CDR1 as KGHSH and CDR2 as LQKENI. J lost 7 bases, V lost 3 bases, and 8 bases had no gene match. For the CDR3, the DNA is TGTGCCAGCTCACCCGCGGGACTAGTTGGAAATGAGCAGTTCTTC. Translating gives CASSPAGLVGNEQFF.